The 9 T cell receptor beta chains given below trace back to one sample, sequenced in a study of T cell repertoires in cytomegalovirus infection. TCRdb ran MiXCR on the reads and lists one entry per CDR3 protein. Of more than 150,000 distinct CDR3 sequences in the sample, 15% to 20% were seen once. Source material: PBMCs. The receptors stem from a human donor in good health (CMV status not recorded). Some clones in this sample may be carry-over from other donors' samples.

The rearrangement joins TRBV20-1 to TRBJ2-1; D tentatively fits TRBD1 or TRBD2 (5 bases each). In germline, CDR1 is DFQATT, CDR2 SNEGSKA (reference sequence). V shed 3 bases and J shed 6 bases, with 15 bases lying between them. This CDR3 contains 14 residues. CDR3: CSARAVGRFNEQFF. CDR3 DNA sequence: TGCAGTGCTAGGGCAGTGGGACGGTTCAATGAGCAGTTCTTC.

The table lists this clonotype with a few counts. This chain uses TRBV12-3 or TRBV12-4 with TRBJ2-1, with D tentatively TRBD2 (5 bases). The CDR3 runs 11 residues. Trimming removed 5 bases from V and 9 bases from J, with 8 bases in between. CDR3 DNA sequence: TGTGCCAGCAGTACTAGGGTTGAGCAGTTCTTC. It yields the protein CASSTRVEQFF.

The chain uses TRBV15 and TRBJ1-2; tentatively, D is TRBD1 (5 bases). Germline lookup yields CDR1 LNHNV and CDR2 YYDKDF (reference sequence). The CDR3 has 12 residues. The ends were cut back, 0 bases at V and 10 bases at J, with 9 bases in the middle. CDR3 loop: CATSRDGAHYTF. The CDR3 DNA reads TGTGCCACCAGCAGAGACGGGGCTCACTACACCTTC.

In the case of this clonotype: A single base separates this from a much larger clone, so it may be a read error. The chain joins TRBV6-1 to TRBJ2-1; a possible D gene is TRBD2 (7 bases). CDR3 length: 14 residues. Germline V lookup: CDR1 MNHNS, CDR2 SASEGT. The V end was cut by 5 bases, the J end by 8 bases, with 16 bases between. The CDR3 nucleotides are TGTGCCAGCAGTTTAGTGGGGGGGCTGCATGAGCAGTTCTTC. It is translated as CASSLVGGLHEQFF.

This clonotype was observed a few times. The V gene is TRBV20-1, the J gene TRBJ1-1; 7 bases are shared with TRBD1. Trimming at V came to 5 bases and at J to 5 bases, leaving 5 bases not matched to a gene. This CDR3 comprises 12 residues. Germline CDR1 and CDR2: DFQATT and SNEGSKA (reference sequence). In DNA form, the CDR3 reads TGCAGTGCTCCTGAGGGGGCGACTGAAGCTTTCTTT. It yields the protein CSAPEGATEAFF.

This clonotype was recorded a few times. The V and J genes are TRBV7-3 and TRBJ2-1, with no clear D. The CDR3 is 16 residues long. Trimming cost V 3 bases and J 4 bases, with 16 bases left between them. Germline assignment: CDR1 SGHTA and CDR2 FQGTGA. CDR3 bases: TGTGCCAGCAGCTTCAATTCAGGTGCGACATACAATGAGCAGTTCTTC. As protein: CASSFNSGATYNEQFF.

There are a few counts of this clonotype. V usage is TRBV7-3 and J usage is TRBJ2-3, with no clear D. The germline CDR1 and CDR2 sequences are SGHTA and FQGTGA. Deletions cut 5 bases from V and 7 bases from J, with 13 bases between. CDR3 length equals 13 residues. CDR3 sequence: CASSASLGHTQYF. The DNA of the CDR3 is TGTGCCAGCAGCGCTTCCCTCGGGCATACGCAGTATTTT.

The CDR3: CASAGTQNSPLHF. For the CDR3, the DNA is TGTGCTAGTGCCGGTACCCAGAATTCACCCCTCCACTTT. The chain links TRBV12-5 to TRBJ1-6; no reliable D call. From germline, CDR1 is LGHNT and CDR2 FRNRAP. This CDR3 spans 13 amino acids. V dropped 7 bases and J dropped 7 bases, with 11 bases sitting between them.

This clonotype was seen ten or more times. The CDR3 is CASSSLDRGDYEQYF. The CDR3 bases are TGTGCCAGCAGCTCGCTCGACAGGGGGGACTACGAGCAGTACTTC. V gene TRBV7-9 combines with J gene TRBJ2-7; 9 bases map to TRBD1. Looked up from germline, CDR1 is SEHNR and CDR2 is FQNEAQ (reference sequence). The CDR3 covers 15 residues. With 4 bases clipped from V and 3 bases from J, the junction kept 7 bases outside the gene matches.